The clone carrying this T cell receptor (beta chain) was seen at least ten times. Its antigen is unknown. The read falls 3 residues short of the CDR3 end, and the missing part is taken from the germline J gene. Assay used: immunoSEQ multiplex PCR; TCRdb lists only in-frame clones, some missing. In total the sample includes about 37,000 clones, none of them seen once. V lost 2 bases and J 2 bases, leaving 12 bases between the germline ends. Germline V gene sequence: CDR1 SGHTA, CDR2 FQGNSA. CDR3 length: 15 amino acids. This entry comes from a study of T cell clonality in common variable immunodeficiency. General study points: CVID subjects showed higher TCRbeta clonality than healthy controls. In common variable immunodeficiency, TCR beta chains reportedly carried fewer deletions and N-nucleotide insertions.

Most patients and controls had Caucasian heritage. The gene calls are TRBV7-2 and TRBJ1-2; D is possibly TRBD1 (6 bases). This TCR was recovered from a person aged 18 to 70 in good health. Sample: peripheral blood mononuclear cells. CDR3 region: CASSLTGQLNYGYTF. The CDR3 bases that were read are TGTGCCAGCAGCTTAACCGGACAGCTAAACTATGGC.